The clone carrying this TCR beta chain occurred a few times. This sample is part of a study of blood T cell repertoires in COVID-19. Turning to the study itself: PBMCs, B-cell-depleted T cells, or T cells provided the cDNA or gDNA that made up the material.

Germline CDR1 is MDHEN and CDR2 is SYDVKM. V lost 5 bases, J lost 1 base, and 2 bases stayed unmatched. The length of the CDR3 is 14 residues. Repertoires were generated with immunoSEQ multiplex PCR, while TCRdb's copy carries only in-frame clones and drops some. This sample has fewer than 15,000 clones, with approximately 91% found just once. The rearrangement uses TRBV28 and TRBJ1-5; 7 bases line up with TRBD1. Sequences were obtained from peripheral blood. This TCR derives from a human donor in a cohort sampled during active COVID-19. CDR3 sequence reads: CASSTGVSNQPQHF. CDR3 in DNA: TGTGCCAGCAGTACAGGGGTAAGCAATCAGCCCCAGCATTTT.